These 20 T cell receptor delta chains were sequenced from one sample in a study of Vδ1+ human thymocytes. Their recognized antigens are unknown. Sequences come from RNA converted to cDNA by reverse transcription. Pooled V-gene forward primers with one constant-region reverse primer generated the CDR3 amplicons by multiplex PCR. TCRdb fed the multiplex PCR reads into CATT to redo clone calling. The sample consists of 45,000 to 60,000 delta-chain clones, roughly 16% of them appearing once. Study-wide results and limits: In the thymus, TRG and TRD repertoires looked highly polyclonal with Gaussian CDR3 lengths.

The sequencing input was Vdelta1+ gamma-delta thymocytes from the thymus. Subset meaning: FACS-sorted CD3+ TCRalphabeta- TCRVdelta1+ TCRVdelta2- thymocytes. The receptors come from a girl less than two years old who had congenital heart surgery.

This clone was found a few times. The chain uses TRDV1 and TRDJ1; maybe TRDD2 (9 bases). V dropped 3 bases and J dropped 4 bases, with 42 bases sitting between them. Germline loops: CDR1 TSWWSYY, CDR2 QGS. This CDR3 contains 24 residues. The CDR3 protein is CALGEPRGLPTMYWGLRELDKLIF. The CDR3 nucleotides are TGTGCTCTTGGGGAGCCGAGGGGCCTTCCTACGATGTACTGGGGGCTCCGCGAACTCGATAAACTCATCTTT.

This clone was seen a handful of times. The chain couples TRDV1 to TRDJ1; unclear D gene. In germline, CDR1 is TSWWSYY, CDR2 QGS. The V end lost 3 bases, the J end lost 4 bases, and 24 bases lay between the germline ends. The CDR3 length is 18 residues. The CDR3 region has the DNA TGTGCTCTTGGGGACCGCTCTACCGTAGAAGATAACAGCGATAAACTCATCTTT. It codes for CALGDRSTVEDNSDKLIF.

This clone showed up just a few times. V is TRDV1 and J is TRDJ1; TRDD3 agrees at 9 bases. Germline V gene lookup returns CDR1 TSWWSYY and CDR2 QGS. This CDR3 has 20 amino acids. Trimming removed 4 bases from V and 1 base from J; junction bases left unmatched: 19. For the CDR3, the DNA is TGTGCTCTTGGGGGCTTCCCCTACTGGGGGAAAGGGTTGACCACCGATAAACTCATCTTT. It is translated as CALGGFPYWGKGLTTDKLIF.

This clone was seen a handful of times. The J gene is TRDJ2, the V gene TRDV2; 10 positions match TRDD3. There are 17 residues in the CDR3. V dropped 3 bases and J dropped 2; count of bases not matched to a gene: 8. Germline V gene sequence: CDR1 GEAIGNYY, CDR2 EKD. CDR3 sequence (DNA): TGTGCCTGTGACCTGTACTGGGGGATCCCCTTGACAGCACAACTCTTCTTT. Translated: CACDLYWGIPLTAQLFF.

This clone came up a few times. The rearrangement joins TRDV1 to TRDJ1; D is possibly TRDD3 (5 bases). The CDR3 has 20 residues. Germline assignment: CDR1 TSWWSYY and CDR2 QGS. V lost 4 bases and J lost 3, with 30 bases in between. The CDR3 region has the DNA TGTGCTCTTGGGGCTCGCTACCCTAGACTGCGGGGACCCGGGCCCGATAAACTCATCTTT. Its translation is CALGARYPRLRGPGPDKLIF.

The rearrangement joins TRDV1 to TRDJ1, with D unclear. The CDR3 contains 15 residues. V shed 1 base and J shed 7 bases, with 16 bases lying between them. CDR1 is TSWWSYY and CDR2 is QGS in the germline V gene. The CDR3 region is CALGEPRFPKSKLIF. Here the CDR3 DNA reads TGTGCTCTTGGGGAACCCCGGTTTCCCAAGTCTAAACTCATCTTT.

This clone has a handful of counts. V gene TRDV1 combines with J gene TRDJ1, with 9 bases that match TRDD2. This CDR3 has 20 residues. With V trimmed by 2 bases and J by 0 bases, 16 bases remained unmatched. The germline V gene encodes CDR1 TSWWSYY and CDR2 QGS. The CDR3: CALGEAFLQPGPQYTDKLIF. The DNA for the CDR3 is TGTGCTCTTGGGGAAGCCTTCCTACAACCGGGTCCCCAGTACACCGATAAACTCATCTTT.

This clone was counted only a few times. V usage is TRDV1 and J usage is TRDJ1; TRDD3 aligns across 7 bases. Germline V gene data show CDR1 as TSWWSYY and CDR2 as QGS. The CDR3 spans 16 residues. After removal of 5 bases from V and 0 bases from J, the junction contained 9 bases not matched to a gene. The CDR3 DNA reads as TGTGCTCTTGGGACTAACTGGGGCGAATACACCGATAAACTCATCTTT. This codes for CALGTNWGEYTDKLIF.

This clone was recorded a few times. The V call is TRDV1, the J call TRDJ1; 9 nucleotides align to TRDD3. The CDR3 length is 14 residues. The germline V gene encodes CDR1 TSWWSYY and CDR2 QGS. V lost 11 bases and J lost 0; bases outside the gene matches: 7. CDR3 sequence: CASTGGAYTDKLIF. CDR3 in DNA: TGTGCTAGTACTGGGGGAGCGTACACCGATAAACTCATCTTT.

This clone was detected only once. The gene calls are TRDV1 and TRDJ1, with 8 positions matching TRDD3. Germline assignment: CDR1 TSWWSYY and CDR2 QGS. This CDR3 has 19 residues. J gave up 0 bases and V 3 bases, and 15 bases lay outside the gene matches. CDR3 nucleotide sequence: TGTGCTCTTGGGGAGCTACTGGGGGGTTCCGTACCGTACACCGATAAACTCATCTTT. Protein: CALGELLGGSVPYTDKLIF.

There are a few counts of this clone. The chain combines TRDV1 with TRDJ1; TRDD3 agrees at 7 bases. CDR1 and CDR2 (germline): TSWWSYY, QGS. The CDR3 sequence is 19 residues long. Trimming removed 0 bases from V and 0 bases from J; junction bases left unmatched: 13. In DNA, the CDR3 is TGTGCTCTTGGGGAACTATGTGACCCCCTGGGGGGTTACACCGATAAACTCATCTTT. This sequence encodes CALGELCDPLGGYTDKLIF.

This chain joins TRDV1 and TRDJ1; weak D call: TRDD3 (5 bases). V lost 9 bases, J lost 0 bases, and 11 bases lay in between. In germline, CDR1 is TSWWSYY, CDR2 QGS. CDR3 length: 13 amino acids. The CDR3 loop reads CALNTEYTDKLIF. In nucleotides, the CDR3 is TGTGCTCTGAATACGGAGTACACCGATAAACTCATCTTT.

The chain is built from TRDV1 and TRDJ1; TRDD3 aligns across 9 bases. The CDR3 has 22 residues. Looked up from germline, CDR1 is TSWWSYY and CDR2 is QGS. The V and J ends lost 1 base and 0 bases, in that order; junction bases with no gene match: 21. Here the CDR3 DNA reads TGTGCTCTTGGGGAACCCTCTTCCGTTATCATACTGGGGGACAGGTACACCGATAAACTCATCTTT. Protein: CALGEPSSVIILGDRYTDKLIF.

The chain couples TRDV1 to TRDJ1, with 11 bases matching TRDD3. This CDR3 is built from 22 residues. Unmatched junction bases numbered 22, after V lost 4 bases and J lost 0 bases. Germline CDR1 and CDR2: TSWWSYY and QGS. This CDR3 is CALGGTFLLMLGDTRHTDKLIF. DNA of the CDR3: TGTGCTCTTGGGGGAACCTTCCTACTAATGCTGGGGGATACCCGGCACACCGATAAACTCATCTTT.

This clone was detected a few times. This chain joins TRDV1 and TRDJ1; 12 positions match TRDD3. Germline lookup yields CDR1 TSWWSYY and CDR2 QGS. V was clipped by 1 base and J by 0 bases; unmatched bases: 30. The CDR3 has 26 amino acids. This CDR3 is CALGEPPSASATVLGDTPPHTDKLIF. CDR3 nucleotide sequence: TGTGCTCTTGGGGAACCACCATCCGCCTCCGCAACTGTACTGGGGGATACTCCCCCCCACACCGATAAACTCATCTTT.

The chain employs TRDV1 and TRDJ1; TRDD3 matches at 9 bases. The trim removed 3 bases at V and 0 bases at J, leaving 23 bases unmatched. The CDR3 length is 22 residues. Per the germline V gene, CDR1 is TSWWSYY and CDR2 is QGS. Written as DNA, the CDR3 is TGTGCTCTTGGGGATATAATCTACTTACCCTACTGGGGGACGGACCACACCGATAAACTCATCTTT. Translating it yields CALGDIIYLPYWGTDHTDKLIF.

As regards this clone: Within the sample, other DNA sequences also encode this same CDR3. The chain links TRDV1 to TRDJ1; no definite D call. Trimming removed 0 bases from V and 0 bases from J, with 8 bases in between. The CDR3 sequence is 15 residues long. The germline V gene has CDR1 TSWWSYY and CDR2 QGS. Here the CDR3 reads CALGELGLYTDKLIF. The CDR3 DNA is TGTGCTCTTGGGGAACTAGGTCTGTACACCGATAAACTCATCTTT.

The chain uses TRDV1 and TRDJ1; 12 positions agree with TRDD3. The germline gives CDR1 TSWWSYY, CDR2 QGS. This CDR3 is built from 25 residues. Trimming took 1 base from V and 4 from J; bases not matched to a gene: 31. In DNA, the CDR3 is TGTGCTCTTGGGGAACCGGCTGCATACTGGGGGATACAGGCGACGTGGAGTCTCTACAACGATAAACTCATCTTT. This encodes CALGEPAAYWGIQATWSLYNDKLIF.

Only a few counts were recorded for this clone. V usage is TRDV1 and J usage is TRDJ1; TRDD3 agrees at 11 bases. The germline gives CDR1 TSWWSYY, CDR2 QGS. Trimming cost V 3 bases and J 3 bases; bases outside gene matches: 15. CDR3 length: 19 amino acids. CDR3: CALGDARGYWGITSDKLIF. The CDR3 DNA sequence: TGTGCTCTTGGGGACGCACGTGGGTACTGGGGGATAACCTCCGATAAACTCATCTTT.

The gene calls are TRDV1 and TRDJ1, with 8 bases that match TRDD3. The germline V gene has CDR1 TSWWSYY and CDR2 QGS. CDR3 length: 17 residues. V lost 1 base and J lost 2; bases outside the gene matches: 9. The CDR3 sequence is CALGERPPYWGTDKLIF. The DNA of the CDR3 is TGTGCTCTTGGGGAACGGCCCCCTTACTGGGGGACCGATAAACTCATCTTT.